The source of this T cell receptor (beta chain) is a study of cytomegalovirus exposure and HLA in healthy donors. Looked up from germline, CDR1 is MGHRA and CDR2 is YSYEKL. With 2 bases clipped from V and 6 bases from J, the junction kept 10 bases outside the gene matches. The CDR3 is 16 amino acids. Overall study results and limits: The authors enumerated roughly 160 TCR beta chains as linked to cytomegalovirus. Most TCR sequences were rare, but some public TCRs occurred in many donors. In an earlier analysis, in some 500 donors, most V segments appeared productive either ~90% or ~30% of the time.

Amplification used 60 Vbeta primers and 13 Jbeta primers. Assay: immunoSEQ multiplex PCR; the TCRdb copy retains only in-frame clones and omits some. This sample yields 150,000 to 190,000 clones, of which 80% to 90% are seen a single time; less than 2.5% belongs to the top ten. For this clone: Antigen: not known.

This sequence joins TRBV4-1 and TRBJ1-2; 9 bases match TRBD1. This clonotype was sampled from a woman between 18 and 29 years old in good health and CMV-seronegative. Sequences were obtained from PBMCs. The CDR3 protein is CASSQPNRGPGNGYTF. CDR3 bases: TGCGCCAGCAGCCAACCGAACAGGGGGCCGGGGAATGGCTACACCTTC.